This TCR beta chain originates from a study of Graves' ophthalmopathy and Graves' hyperthyroidism (dated by TCRdb to the late 2010s). Broadly, across the study: Peripheral blood was collected at initial diagnosis, prior to any treatment. The study used signatures of the TCR beta repertoire to tell Graves' ophthalmopathy apart from Graves' hyperthyroidism and to predict which patients would progress to ophthalmopathy. In total, some 140 blood samples were TCR-sequenced: fewer than 50 ophthalmopathy, approximately 75 hyperthyroidism and some 17 hyperthyroidism-to-ophthalmopathy patients. To explore V-J signatures that distinguish ophthalmopathy from hyperthyroidism, a discovery set of 100 patients was enrolled, made up of about 40 with ophthalmopathy and under 65 with stable hyperthyroidism. An independent validation cohort comprised 18 hyperthyroidism patients and over 15 patients who later progressed from hyperthyroidism to ophthalmopathy. In more than five hyperthyroidism patients, T-cell repertoires of thyroid tissue and blood were compared. After sampling, hyperthyroidism patients received methimazole starting at 30 mg daily, and ophthalmopathy patients received high-dose intravenous methylprednisolone.

Study-level results and caveats: Ophthalmopathy was separated from stable hyperthyroidism by the 13-signature model with about 89% sensitivity and about 83% specificity in cross-validation and with 80%/75% in the test set. Among expanded thyroid clonotypes with frequency above 0.001, most also showed up in blood, which suggests that blood repertoires may reflect the thyroid immune response. Sample size was not predetermined statistically, and investigators were not blinded to group allocation. In validation, the model predicted ophthalmopathy progression with over 60% sensitivity and roughly 72% specificity; roughly 12 predicted patients were CT-confirmed with GO in a median of 6.5 months.

Patients with ophthalmopathy had moderately to severely active disease, with a Clinical Activity Score of 3 or more, a NOSPECS grade of 4 or more, and a disease duration of less than 3 months. Anyone with other autoimmune diseases, uncontrolled infections, pregnancy or lactation was excluded from the study. Diagnosis relied on clinical symptoms, serum thyroxine, TRAb, thyroid ultrasound and orbital computed tomography. Ficoll-Paque density gradient centrifugation was used to isolate PBMCs from 8.5 to 10 ml of fresh peripheral blood. Trizol reagent was used to extract the total RNA, and its quality was then checked on an Agilent 2100 Bioanalyzer. TCR beta CDR3 regions were amplified from RNA transcripts for repertoire sequencing. A first-round RT-PCR used HTBI primers with the Qiagen OneStep RT-PCR kit, followed by a second-round multiplex PCR, size selection and purification. Sequencing of the libraries was carried out on an Illumina HiSeq2000 in paired-end mode with 100 bp reads. The study's own analysis went as follows. Reads were processed with SOAPnuke, discarding reads with adapters, uncalled bases, mean Phred below 15, or no exact constant-primer or identifier match. COPE v1.2.5 was used to merge high-quality paired reads. Each unique nucleotide sequence was defined as a clonotype, and clonotypes were aligned to IMGT TRB V, D and J references with MiTCR v1.1. The analysis was limited to V-J combinations with a frequency above 0.0001, which together covered 99% to 99.2% of the repertoires. For each V-J combination, a TCR clonal expansion and chaos score was defined as the ratio of F50 clonal expansion to chaos observed in the TCRdist matrix. Welch's t-statistics and random forest were used to reduce features to about a dozen V-J combinations, which were fed into a naive Bayes classifier. The similarity between thyroid and blood repertoires was quantified using the Morisita-Horn index. TCRdb trimmed public reads at Q25 via fastp, called clones via MiXCR and kept in-frame beta chains. Every distinct CDR3 protein forms one entry, paired with its most common genes and DNA. For this entry, the V and J calls and clone size follow TCRdb and not the study's own pipeline. The sample contains about 740,000 distinct CDR3 sequences, 40% of them found a single time. About 40% of the sample goes to the ten largest clones.

For CDR1 and CDR2, the germline V gene lists ENHRY and SYGVKD. The CDR3, cysteine through phenylalanine, is 15 amino acids long. Left in the record is the CDR3 DNA by itself, 45 bases read in frame from the first base. Worth noting for this clonotype: Its antigen is not yet known. A read error may be the cause here, since a much bigger clone is one base away.

Rearrangement joined TRBV10-3 to TRBJ2-7; the D element might be TRBD1 or TRBD2, as each aligns at 5 bases. This clonotype was obtained from an adult man with Graves' ophthalmopathy. Sequencing was performed on peripheral blood. For the CDR3, the sequence is CASSRRDAEEYEQYF. Read as DNA, the sequence is TGTGCCAGCAGTCGACGGGACGCCGAGGAGTACGAGCAGTACTTC.